This T cell receptor (beta chain) was sequenced in a study of monozygotic twins with inflammatory bowel disease (dated by TCRdb to between 2018 and 2021). With regard to the full study: In total, around 30 monozygotic twin pairs made up the full study: 19 Danish pairs, all IBD-discordant, plus nine German pairs, of which four were IBD-concordant and five were IBD-discordant. Each individual had, on average, about 151 000 unique TCRalpha sequences and 181 000 unique TCRbeta sequences available for analysis. Within discordant pairs, disease-associated traits were sought mainly by comparing IBD patients with their genetically identical healthy co-twins. What the authors observed across the whole study: The results gave no support for a single strong signal or clonotype linked to IBD. IBD patients shared fewer clonotypes with other individuals than healthy twins did, most markedly in patients showing signs of disease activity. Differing immunosuppressive treatments among patients may have added background noise and inter-individual variability to the repertoires. A decrease in TCRbeta repertoire diversity, as measured by inverse Simpson index, was observed in IBD patients compared with their healthy co-twins. Repertoire similarity did not differ between concordant and discordant twins, possibly due to limited statistical power. Different T cell subtypes could not be distinguished in the analysis.

A 2.5 ml peripheral blood sample was drawn into PAXgene tubes per donor and stored at -80°C. Without any T cell sorting, total RNA was extracted from whole blood using the PAXgene blood miRNA kit on an automated QIAcube. Peripheral blood from monozygotic twin pairs concordant or discordant for inflammatory bowel disease was subjected to deep TCRalpha and TCRbeta repertoire profiling with unique molecular barcoding. Smoking habits were recorded for all twin pairs, with individuals classified as current, former or never smokers. Points on this clonotype: Its antigen specificity is not known.

The library was obtained by 5' RACE. The input for every TCR library was 3,500 to 4,500 ng of total RNA. For each sample, cDNA synthesis was carried out in eight separate reactions using SMARTScribe reverse transcriptase. During cDNA synthesis, template switching introduced unique molecular identifiers that contained a 6-nucleotide sample barcode. TCRalpha and TCRbeta cDNA was amplified in two nested PCRs of roughly 16 and 10 cycles, and bead purification was carried out after each PCR. Before amplification, the cDNA was both treated with uracil DNA-glycosylase and purified with the QIAquick PCR purification kit. The second PCR added Illumina TruSeq-compatible adapters along with sample-specific barcodes. Library quality and concentration were assessed using TapeStation and Qubit, and 4.5 to 5.5 ng of each library was pooled. Sequencing of pooled libraries was carried out on an Illumina HiSeq2500 single-index Rapid Run using 2 x 100 bp reads and custom sequencing primers. The original methods were these. MiGEC version 1.2.6 was used for UMI-based consensus assembly to correct PCR and sequencing errors. MiXCR version 2.1.1 was used to carry out V(D)J alignment, clonotype assembly and CDR3 extraction. Gene usage, clonotype sharing and MAIT/NKT TCR abundance were normalised by analysing the top 1000, 10 000 and 20 000 clonotypes per sample. After downsampling to 27 000 UMIs, diversity was calculated as the inverse Simpson index using the vegan R package. Paired Mann-Whitney U tests were applied to discordant twin pairs, and Benjamini-Hochberg correction was used for multiple testing. TCRdb reprocessed the reads, reporting each CDR3 protein sequence once and no DNA. These V and J calls derive from TCRdb rather than the authors' analysis. The data table for this sample lists some 200,000 distinct CDR3 sequences. The ten largest clones add up to roughly 1.7% of the sample.

Spanning cysteine to phenylalanine, the CDR3 consists of 17 amino acids. This entry has no DNA. According to the germline V gene, CDR1 reads SGHVT and CDR2 reads SQSDAQ. The receptor chain draws on TRBV7-4 and TRBJ1-5; TCRdb designates TRBD1, a call that cannot be tested without DNA. Sequenced sample: blood. The TCR was taken from a human donor with ulcerative colitis or Crohn's disease, or a healthy co-twin of an affected twin (not recorded which). The encoded CDR3 is CASAWDRASNSNQPQHF.